This entry lists 16 T cell receptor beta chains sequenced from one sample in a study of blood T cell repertoires in COVID-19. Sequencing used immunoSEQ multiplex PCR; TCRdb keeps in-frame clones, though not all of them. Here the sample spans over 200,000 clones, roughly nine tenths being singletons. Input material: PBMCs or T cells enriched from blood (not recorded which). The receptors derive from a young man who had recovered from COVID-19.

This clone has more than one count but fewer than ten. CDR3 region: CASSEIGGPQGYTF. DNA of the CDR3: TGTGCCAGCAGTGAAATAGGCGGTCCGCAGGGCTACACCTTC. The rearrangement links TRBV2 to TRBJ1-2; D gene unclear. The CDR3 contains 14 residues. CDR1 SNHLY and CDR2 FYNNEI come from the germline V gene. V was shortened by 2 bases and J by 8 bases, with 15 bases between the two germline ends.

The table lists this clone with a count of one. The same CDR3 also results from other DNA sequences found in this sample. V gene TRBV28 combines with J gene TRBJ2-3, with 15 nucleotides matching TRBD2. The CDR3 consists of 17 residues. Trimming at V came to 4 bases and at J to 3 bases, leaving 5 bases not matched to a gene. The germline CDR1 and CDR2 sequences are MDHEN and SYDVKM. CDR3 in amino acids: CASSSPGLAGGTDTQYF. The CDR3 DNA reads as TGTGCCAGCAGTTCGCCTGGACTAGCGGGGGGGACAGATACGCAGTATTTT.

The V call is TRBV18, the J call TRBJ1-1, with D perhaps matching TRBD1 (5 bases). The length of the CDR3 is 12 residues. Germline V gene lookup returns CDR1 KGHSH and CDR2 LQKENI. Trimming took 4 bases from V and 8 from J, leaving 11 bases between them. The CDR3 nucleotides read TGTGCCAGCTCACGGGGGGGTGCCGAAGCTTTCTTT. It is translated as CASSRGGAEAFF.

CDR3 region: CASSLGGGPSSYF. The CDR3 nucleotides read TGTGCCAGCAGCTTGGGAGGCGGGCCATCTTCGTACTTC. This sequence joins TRBV5-4 and TRBJ2-5; perhaps TRBD2 as D (5 bases). Between the trimmed V and J ends, which lost 0 bases and 13 bases, there was a span of 16 bases. Germline CDR1 SGHNT, CDR2 YYREEE (reference sequence). The CDR3 is 13 residues long. The variable domain in full, completed from reference TRBV5-4 and TRBJ2-5, reads ETGVTQSPTHLIKTRGQQVTLRCSSQSGHNTVSWYQQALGQGPQFIFQYYREEENGRGNFPPRFSGLQFPNYSSELNVNALELDDSALYLCASSLGGGPSSYFGPGTRLLVL.

This clone was seen more than once but under ten times. This sequence joins TRBV28 and TRBJ2-7, with TRBD2 matching over 10 bases. The CDR3 extends over 14 amino acids. Germline CDR1 and CDR2: MDHEN and SYDVKM. V gave up 7 bases and J gave up 3 bases; unmatched junction bases: 6. CDR3 protein: CASTPGLALYEQYF. CDR3 coding DNA: TGTGCCAGCACACCGGGACTAGCGCTCTACGAGCAGTACTTC.

The chain links TRBV27 to TRBJ1-4; perhaps TRBD1 as D (5 bases). Trimming took off 4 bases at V and 8 bases at J, with 14 bases between the two ends. Germline values: CDR1 MNHEY, CDR2 SMNVEV (reference sequence). The CDR3 has 14 amino acids. CDR3 sequence: CASSSQGTIEKLFF. The CDR3 nucleotides read TGTGCCAGCAGTTCCCAGGGCACAATCGAAAAACTGTTTTTT. The complete variable domain, with remaining parts taken from reference TRBV27 and TRBJ1-4, reads EAQVTQNPRYLITVTGKKLTVTCSQNMNHEYMSWYRQDPGLGLRQIYYSMNVEVTDKGDVPEGYKVSRKEKRNFPLILESPSPNQTSLYFCASSSQGTIEKLFFGSGTQLSVL.

V usage is TRBV6-4 and J usage is TRBJ1-4; D gene unclear. This CDR3 has 17 residues. V was pared by 7 bases and J by 11 bases, with 29 bases between. The germline CDR1 and CDR2 sequences are MRHNA and SNTAGT. The CDR3: CASNHHGFCICFSKLFF. The CDR3 DNA sequence: TGTGCCAGCAACCACCACGGGTTCTGCATTTGTTTCTCGAAACTGTTTTTT.

The chain recombines TRBV5-4 with TRBJ2-7; perhaps TRBD1 as D (5 bases). The CDR3 is 15 amino acids. The V gene lost 0 bases and the J gene lost 3 bases, with 13 bases spanning the gap. From germline, CDR1 is SGHNT and CDR2 YYREEE (reference sequence). The CDR3 sequence: CASSLGRPQGYEQYF. Written as DNA, the CDR3 is TGTGCCAGCAGCTTGGGTAGGCCCCAGGGCTACGAGCAGTACTTC.

The V gene is TRBV9, the J gene TRBJ1-2, with a tentative D call TRBD1 (5 bases). The CDR3 is made up of 14 amino acids. Deletions cut 0 bases from V and 14 bases from J, with 20 bases between. CDR1 and CDR2 from the germline V gene are SGDLS and YYNGEE. CDR3 residues: CASSVGGSPIGGTF. CDR3 in DNA: TGTGCCAGCAGCGTAGGGGGCAGCCCCATTGGGGGGACCTTC.

This clone has a handful of counts. V usage is TRBV5-1 and J usage is TRBJ2-1; D perhaps matches TRBD1 (6 bases). Trimming took 0 bases from V and 4 from J, leaving 14 bases between them. The CDR3 contains 16 residues. Germline CDR1 reads SGHRS; CDR2 reads YFSETQ. The chain's CDR3 is CASSLEGVILYNEQFF. CDR3 sequence (DNA): TGCGCCAGCAGCTTGGAGGGGGTAATCCTTTACAATGAGCAGTTCTTC. Supplemented by reference TRBV5-1 and TRBJ2-1, the full variable domain reads KAGVTQTPRYLIKTRGQQVTLSCSPISGHRSVSWYQQTPGQGLQFLFEYFSETQRNKGNFPGRFSGRQFSNSRSEMNVSTLELGDSALYLCASSLEGVILYNEQFFGPGTRLTVL.

This clone was detected only a few times. The chain carries TRBV4-2 and TRBJ1-2; D is unresolved. This CDR3 has 11 amino acids. Germline CDR1 LGHNA, CDR2 YNFKEQ. V was pared by 0 bases and J by 8 bases, with 4 bases between. The CDR3 coding sequence is TGTGCCAGCAGCCAAGATATGGGCTACACCTTC. Amino acid sequence: CASSQDMGYTF.

This clone was seen more than once but under ten times. This rearrangement joins TRBV6-4 to TRBJ1-4, with TRBD1 as a possible D gene (5 bases). Germline-derived CDR1 and CDR2 are MRHNA and SNTAGT. Trimming took off 0 bases at V and 6 bases at J, with 14 bases between the two ends. This CDR3 is built from 16 residues. CDR3 nucleotides: TGTGCCAGCAGTGACTCGGCCAGGGAGGGATATGAAAAACTGTTTTTT. Encoded protein: CASSDSAREGYEKLFF.

The J gene is TRBJ2-7, the V gene TRBV19; D may be TRBD1 (5 bases). The CDR3 length is 13 residues. The V and J ends lost 7 bases and 6 bases respectively, with 16 bases between them. The germline V gene encodes CDR1 LNHDA and CDR2 SQIVND (reference sequence). CDR3 protein: CASTKDILSEQYF. The CDR3 bases are TGTGCCAGTACCAAGGACATACTTAGCGAGCAGTACTTC.

The J gene is TRBJ1-5, the V gene TRBV2; the D gene is possibly TRBD1 (5 bases). CDR1 is SNHLY, CDR2 FYNNEI, per germline. Trimming pared 6 bases from V and 5 bases from J, leaving 23 bases between. CDR3 size: 17 residues. CDR3 residues: CASRGGGTPVTHQPQHF. The CDR3 coding sequence is TGTGCCAGCAGGGGAGGAGGGACTCCAGTTACTCATCAGCCCCAGCATTTT.

The V and J genes are TRBV7-4 and TRBJ2-7, with TRBD2 matching over 7 bases. CDR3 size: 15 residues. Germline values: CDR1 SGHVT, CDR2 SQSDAQ. The ends lost 5 bases at V and 3 bases at J; junction bases unmatched: 10. CDR3 sequence (DNA): TGTGCCAGCAGCCCTCGGACTAGTAACCTCTACGAGCAGTACTTC. Encoded protein: CASSPRTSNLYEQYF.

This chain joins TRBV6-5 and TRBJ2-7, with 7 bases that match TRBD2. Germline V gene lookup returns CDR1 MNHEY and CDR2 SVGAGI. J gave up 0 bases and V 0 bases, and 2 bases lay outside the gene matches. CDR3 length equals 15 residues. The CDR3 DNA reads as TGTGCCAGCAGTTACTCGATAGCGGGCTCCTACGAGCAGTACTTC. Its translation: CASSYSIAGSYEQYF.